Listed below are T cell receptor beta chains from one sample, sequenced in a study of blood T cell repertoires in COVID-19. The data were produced by immunoSEQ multiplex PCR, yet TCRdb's version contains in-frame clones alone and is incomplete. The table has about 300,000 clones, less than 85% seen once; the top ten hold roughly 1.5%. Sequencing was done on a sample of peripheral blood. These receptors were obtained from a human donor with COVID-19, enrolled during active disease. The donor label of this sample is uncertain. The CDR3 runs from the conserved cysteine through the conserved F or W. The D gene is left open where the match is weak. Size values are once, few and many counts, or a class for expanded clones, and some rows have none.

size: NA
V: TRBV14
J: TRBJ2-3
D: TRBD2
CDR3: CASSQGKASSGLYTLSSTDTQYF
DNA: TGTGCCAGCAGCCAAGGAAAAGCGTCTAGCGGGTTATATACCCTTTCGTCCACAGATACGCAGTATTTT

size: many
V: TRBV7-9
J: TRBJ1-1
D: NA
CDR3: CASSFKSDTEAFF
DNA: TGTGCCAGCAGCTTTAAGTCGGACACTGAAGCTTTCTTT

size: NA
V: TRBV15
J: TRBJ2-2
D: NA
CDR3: CATSRVGGGRGTGELFF
DNA: TGTGCCACCAGCAGAGTGGGAGGGGGAAGAGGTACCGGGGAGCTGTTTTTT

size: once
V: TRBV29-1
J: TRBJ1-1
D: NA
CDR3: CSVGAGTEAFF
DNA: TGCAGCGTTGGGGCGGGTACTGAAGCTTTCTTT

size: once
V: TRBV5-1
J: TRBJ2-1
D: NA
CDR3: CASSLDAGYNEQFF
DNA: TGCGCCAGCAGCTTGGACGCAGGGTACAATGAGCAGTTCTTC

size: few
V: TRBV4-1
J: TRBJ2-7
D: NA
CDR3: CASSQGQGFSYEQYF
DNA: TGCGCCAGCAGCCAAGGCCAGGGTTTCTCCTACGAGCAGTACTTC

size: NA
V: TRBV28
J: TRBJ1-5
D: TRBD1
CDR3: CASSTGTGGVIGNQPQHF
DNA: TGTGCCAGCAGTACCGGGACAGGGGGCGTGATAGGCAATCAGCCCCAGCATTTT

size: few
V: TRBV28
J: TRBJ2-4
D: NA
CDR3: CASNGGNAKNIQYF
DNA: TGTGCCAGCAATGGAGGGAATGCCAAAAACATTCAGTACTTC

size: NA
V: TRBV11-1
J: TRBJ2-5
D: NA
CDR3: CASSSGTHYQETQYF
DNA: TGTGCCAGCAGCTCAGGGACTCACTACCAAGAGACCCAGTACTTC

size: NA
V: TRBV7-2
J: TRBJ2-3
D: NA
CDR3: CASSPLFGGTSTDTQYF
DNA: TGTGCCAGCAGCCCCCTTTTCGGGGGAACTAGCACAGATACGCAGTATTTT

size: NA
V: TRBV7-2
J: TRBJ1-1
D: TRBD1
CDR3: CASLPTGGNTEAFF
DNA: TGTGCCAGCCTCCCCACAGGGGGGAACACTGAAGCTTTCTTT

size: NA
V: TRBV3-1/TRBV3-2
J: TRBJ1-2
D: NA
CDR3: CASSQVRRDGTSGYTF
DNA: TGTGCCAGCAGCCAAGTGCGGCGTGACGGGACTTCGGGCTACACCTTC

size: few
V: TRBV7-2
J: TRBJ1-1
D: NA
CDR3: CASSLSPFLNTEAFF
DNA: TGTGCCAGCAGCTTATCTCCCTTCCTGAACACTGAAGCTTTCTTT

size: NA
V: TRBV6-5
J: TRBJ2-3
D: TRBD2
CDR3: CASKAGVSTDTQYF
DNA: TGTGCCAGCAAGGCGGGAGTTTCCACAGATACGCAGTATTTT

size: NA
V: TRBV19
J: TRBJ2-5
D: TRBD1
CDR3: CASSPGTERQTQYF
DNA: TGTGCCAGTAGTCCAGGGACAGAGCGCCAGACCCAGTACTTC

size: NA
V: TRBV7-9
J: TRBJ2-5
D: TRBD2
CDR3: CASSPAVGRETQYF
DNA: TGTGCCAGCAGCCCGGCGGTCGGGAGGGAGACCCAGTACTTC

size: NA
V: TRBV5-5
J: TRBJ2-3
D: NA
CDR3: CASSLADTQYF
DNA: TGTGCCAGCAGCTTGGCGGATACGCAGTATTTT

size: NA
V: TRBV5-6
J: TRBJ1-4
D: NA
CDR3: CASSPGATNEKLFF
DNA: TGTGCCAGCAGCCCGGGTGCAACTAATGAAAAACTGTTTTTT

size: NA
V: TRBV7-9
J: TRBJ2-2
D: NA
CDR3: CASSSLVFGELFF
DNA: TGTGCCAGCAGCTCTCTAGTATTCGGGGAGCTGTTTTTT

size: NA
V: TRBV7-2
J: TRBJ1-5
D: TRBD1
CDR3: CASSSRTEGANQPQHF
DNA: TGTGCCAGCAGCTCCCGGACGGAGGGGGCAAATCAGCCCCAGCATTTT

size: NA
V: TRBV7-2
J: TRBJ2-7
D: TRBD2
CDR3: CASSPSGGSYYEQYF
DNA: TGTGCCAGCAGCCCGTCGGGCGGGAGCTACTACGAGCAGTACTTC

size: NA
V: TRBV6-5
J: TRBJ2-7
D: TRBD1
CDR3: CASSQRQGATYEQYF
DNA: TGTGCCAGCAGTCAGAGACAGGGGGCCACCTACGAGCAGTACTTC

size: once
V: TRBV5-4
J: TRBJ2-5
D: TRBD2
CDR3: CASSLTLAGGETQYF
DNA: TGTGCCAGCAGCTTGACCCTAGCGGGAGGAGAGACCCAGTACTTC

size: NA
V: TRBV28
J: TRBJ1-2
D: NA
CDR3: CASSSNSYGYTF
DNA: TGTGCCAGCAGTTCGAACAGCTATGGCTACACCTTC

size: NA
V: TRBV27
J: TRBJ1-4
D: TRBD1
CDR3: CASSLSGQGAVGGYEKLFF
DNA: TGTGCCAGCAGTTTATCGGGGCAGGGGGCGGTAGGCGGGTATGAAAAACTGTTTTTT

size: NA
V: TRBV5-4
J: TRBJ1-6
D: NA
CDR3: CASSLQNSPLHF
DNA: TGTGCCAGCAGCTTGCAGAATTCACCCCTCCACTTT

size: NA
V: TRBV7-9
J: TRBJ1-5
D: TRBD1
CDR3: CASSLGQTGIQPQHF
DNA: TGTGCCAGCAGCTTAGGTCAGACAGGGATCCAGCCCCAGCATTTT

size: NA
V: TRBV19
J: TRBJ2-2
D: TRBD2
CDR3: CASSIRAGDATGELFF
DNA: TGTGCCAGTAGTATTCGAGCGGGAGATGCTACCGGGGAGCTGTTTTTT

size: NA
V: TRBV7-3
J: TRBJ1-3
D: NA
CDR3: CASSLRVKQMILSGNTIYF
DNA: TGTGCCAGCAGCTTAAGGGTGAAACAGATGATTCTCTCTGGAAACACCATATATTTT

size: NA
V: TRBV6-4
J: TRBJ1-2
D: NA
CDR3: CASSDSPIMRGYTF
DNA: TGTGCCAGCAGTGACTCGCCCATAATGCGGGGCTACACCTTC

size: NA
V: TRBV5-1
J: TRBJ2-2
D: TRBD1
CDR3: CASSSDRVRTGELFF
DNA: TGCGCCAGCAGCTCGGACAGGGTACGGACCGGGGAGCTGTTTTTT

size: NA
V: TRBV19
J: TRBJ2-1
D: TRBD2
CDR3: CASRTSGGVSYNEQFF
DNA: TGTGCCAGTAGGACTAGCGGGGGGGTCTCCTACAATGAGCAGTTCTTC

size: NA
V: TRBV28
J: TRBJ2-7
D: TRBD2
CDR3: CASSLAGGALYEQYF
DNA: TGTGCCAGCAGCCTAGCGGGAGGGGCCCTCTACGAGCAGTACTTC

size: NA
V: TRBV27
J: TRBJ1-1
D: TRBD1
CDR3: CASSWAGGGTEAFF
DNA: TGTGCCAGCAGTTGGGCAGGGGGAGGCACTGAAGCTTTCTTT

size: NA
V: TRBV5-5
J: TRBJ1-2
D: NA
CDR3: CASSLEGQGRFGYTF
DNA: TGTGCCAGCAGCTTGGAGGGGCAGGGTAGATTCGGCTACACCTTC

size: NA
V: TRBV5-1
J: TRBJ1-1
D: TRBD1
CDR3: CASSFGTGRNTEAFF
DNA: TGCGCCAGCAGCTTTGGGACAGGGAGGAACACTGAAGCTTTCTTT

size: NA
V: TRBV6-2/TRBV6-3
J: TRBJ1-1
D: NA
CDR3: CASSIQGANTEAFF
DNA: TGTGCCAGCAGTATACAGGGAGCGAACACTGAAGCTTTCTTT

size: NA
V: TRBV11-1
J: TRBJ2-7
D: TRBD1
CDR3: CASSSGGLSYEQYF
DNA: TGTGCCAGCAGCTCAGGGGGCCTCTCCTACGAGCAGTACTTC

size: NA
V: TRBV9
J: TRBJ2-1
D: NA
CDR3: CASSVRDFNNEQFF
DNA: TGTGCCAGCAGCGTCCGGGACTTTAACAATGAGCAGTTCTTC

size: once
V: TRBV5-1
J: TRBJ2-1
D: TRBD2
CDR3: CASSSLAGDGEQFF
DNA: TGCGCCAGCAGCTCGCTAGCGGGAGACGGTGAGCAGTTCTTC

size: NA
V: TRBV27
J: TRBJ2-1
D: NA
CDR3: CASSRVGRNEQFF
DNA: TGTGCCAGCAGCCGGGTCGGTCGAAATGAGCAGTTCTTC

size: NA
V: TRBV29-1
J: TRBJ1-2
D: NA
CDR3: CSVNRVGSGYTF
DNA: TGCAGCGTCAACAGGGTAGGCTCTGGCTACACCTTC

size: NA
V: TRBV5-1
J: TRBJ1-1
D: TRBD1
CDR3: CASSLTGGGGTEAFF
DNA: TGCGCCAGCAGCTTGACAGGGGGCGGGGGCACTGAAGCTTTCTTT

size: NA
V: TRBV19
J: TRBJ1-6
D: NA
CDR3: CASELGAYNSPLHF
DNA: TGTGCCAGTGAGTTGGGAGCCTATAATTCACCCCTCCACTTT

size: few
V: TRBV6-6
J: TRBJ2-1
D: TRBD2
CDR3: CASSTQREWSYNEQFF
DNA: TGTGCCAGCAGTACCCAGCGGGAGTGGTCCTACAATGAGCAGTTCTTC

size: many
V: TRBV4-1
J: TRBJ1-4
D: TRBD1
CDR3: CASSQVGTGVGEKLFF
DNA: TGCGCCAGCAGCCAAGTAGGGACAGGGGTGGGTGAAAAACTGTTTTTT

size: NA
V: TRBV28
J: TRBJ2-1
D: TRBD2
CDR3: CASSLNLGLPYNEQFF
DNA: TGTGCCAGCAGTCTCAACTTGGGACTACCATACAATGAGCAGTTCTTC

size: NA
V: TRBV4-3
J: TRBJ1-5
D: NA
CDR3: CASSQELGEGNQPQHF
DNA: TGCGCCAGCAGCCAAGAATTGGGGGAGGGGAATCAGCCCCAGCATTTT

size: NA
V: TRBV28
J: TRBJ1-5
D: NA
CDR3: CASSFAHPTGSQPQHF
DNA: TGTGCCAGCAGTTTCGCCCATCCGACGGGGAGTCAGCCCCAGCATTTT

size: NA
V: TRBV7-9
J: TRBJ1-2
D: NA
CDR3: CASSRGGRGGGSNYGYTF
DNA: TGTGCCAGCAGCCGCGGGGGCAGGGGCGGAGGATCTAACTATGGCTACACCTTC

size: NA
V: TRBV19
J: TRBJ2-1
D: NA
CDR3: CASTGFYNEQFF
DNA: TGTGCCAGTACAGGGTTCTACAATGAGCAGTTCTTC

size: NA
V: TRBV5-4
J: TRBJ1-1
D: NA
CDR3: CASNTGSGTEAFF
DNA: TGTGCCAGTAACACAGGGTCGGGAACTGAAGCTTTCTTT

size: NA
V: TRBV27
J: TRBJ1-2
D: NA
CDR3: CASSFGSQSGQYGYTF
DNA: TGTGCCAGCAGTTTCGGAAGTCAGAGCGGGCAATATGGCTACACCTTC